This T cell receptor beta chain was recorded in a study of blood T cell repertoires in COVID-19 (dated by TCRdb to about 2020). In the study overall: Collaborator samples came from the United States, Italy and Spain and covered acute and convalescent phases of COVID-19. Samples came from the ongoing ImmuneRACE study (first 160 participants) plus 1,254 subjects from 6 global collaborators. Subjects who had been exposed to COVID-19, were actively infected with it, or had recovered from it provided the deeply sampled blood TCRbeta repertoires that made up the dataset. The repertoires were made available in a free public database intended to serve as a resource for research on the immune response to SARS-CoV-2. The prospective study material was composed of cDNA or gDNA derived from T cells, B-cell-depleted T cells, or PBMCs. Sample metadata almost always included a de-identified subject ID, COVID-19 status, age in years and sex. Where HLA class I and class II types were available, the types were taken from metadata supplied by the sample provider, not from assay-based typing.

As concerns this clone: Its antigen is still unknown. Per-base qualities were not stored, and no clone one base away is much larger.

Sequences WNHNN (CDR1) and SYGVQD (CDR2) are obtained from the germline V gene (reference sequence). Ends trimmed: V by 3 bases, J by 7 bases; bases unmatched to a gene: 7. Reading from cysteine to phenylalanine, the CDR3 counts 15 amino acids. The only DNA kept is the CDR3, 45 bases in frame from the first base. Participants in the prospective study were aged 18 to 89 years, lived in about two dozen United States geographic areas, and enrolled through a virtual design. Cohort assignment in the prospective study relied on participant-reported clinical history from a screening survey and a study questionnaire. Mobile phlebotomists in the prospective study collected whole blood, serum and a nasopharyngeal or oropharyngeal swab from every participant. Additional blood draws and questionnaires over an approximately two-month period could optionally be provided by prospective study participants. Blood samples from the prospective study were shipped frozen or at room temperature prior to DNA extraction.

Paper-wide results and their limitations: The amount of clinical and demographic metadata varied by source and participant and was provided uncurated.

TCRbeta CDR3 regions were amplified from genomic DNA by means of the immunoSEQ Assay, a bias-controlled multiplex PCR. In the original analysis: Nucleated cell counts per sample were estimated from amplification of reference gene primers within the assay. Sequence reads were collapsed and filtered to measure the absolute abundance of every unique TCRbeta CDR3 rearrangement. For each sample, productive Simpson clonality was calculated as the square root of Simpson's diversity index over productive rearrangements. The immuneACCESS repertoire file appears here via TCRdb, limited to in-frame rearrangements. These files lack a portion of the clones; in checked studies, under half of the deficit traces to unresolved V genes, and the cause of the others is not known. That table supplies the V and J calls and clone size; D and trimming were determined from the DNA. The sample table shows tens of thousands of clones, and approximately 90% are seen once. 1.2% of the sample comes from the top ten.

The specimen sequenced was PBMCs or T cells enriched from blood (not recorded which). The sequence joins TRBV10-1 to TRBJ2-2, with 8 middle bases fitting TRBD1. The TCR sequence derives from a woman aged 45-65 years with acute COVID-19. The CDR3 in this case is CASSEGAGGIGELFF. The nucleotide sequence is TGCGCCAGCAGTGAAGGGGCAGGGGGCATCGGGGAGCTGTTTTTT.